The source of this T cell receptor (beta chain) is a study of cytomegalovirus exposure and HLA in healthy donors. Study findings and constraints: There were a few CMV-associated chains whose specificity for CMV antigens was confirmed in vitro. The study recorded 164 TCR beta chains that were cytomegalovirus-associated.

This clone was seen once. What it recognizes is unknown. Looked up from germline, CDR1 is SQVTM and CDR2 is ANQGSEA. V lost 4 bases and J lost 8, with 20 bases in between. This CDR3 region has 14 residues. Among the roughly 110 subjects of the validation cohort, separate from the roughly 730-subject first cohort, were the donors. Measured with immunoSEQ multiplex PCR; TCRdb has only the in-frame clones, and not every one. Of approximately 100,000 clones listed, about 90% are singletons. This sequence joins TRBV29-1 and TRBJ1-2; the D gene is possibly TRBD1 (5 bases). This sequence was found in a young man in good health and CMV-seropositive. The sample consisted of PBMCs. Written as DNA, the CDR3 is TGCAGCGTTGGGGGCAGGGCCCAAGCGCTGGGCTACACCTTC. Protein sequence: CSVGGRAQALGYTF.